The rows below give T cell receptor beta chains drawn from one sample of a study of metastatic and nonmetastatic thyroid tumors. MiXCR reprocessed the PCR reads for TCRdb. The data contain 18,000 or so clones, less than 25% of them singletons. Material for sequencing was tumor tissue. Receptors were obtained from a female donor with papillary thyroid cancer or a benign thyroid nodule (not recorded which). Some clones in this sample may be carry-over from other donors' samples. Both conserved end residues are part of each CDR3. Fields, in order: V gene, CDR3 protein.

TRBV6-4 CASSDEGGLGEQFF
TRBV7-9 CASSLGGQGAKAFF
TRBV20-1 CSASRQGLGNQPQHF
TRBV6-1 CASHTRDRGDEQFF
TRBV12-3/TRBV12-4 CASSLLAVVSEETQYF
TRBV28 CASSLWRTNTQYF
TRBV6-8 CASSPSAGGPNEQYF
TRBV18 CASSPQGTGELFF
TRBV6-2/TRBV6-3 CASSWTGGLQPQHF
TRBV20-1 CSAHRAGLSYEQYF
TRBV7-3 CASSLTGIPTDTQYF
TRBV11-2 CASSPRDRGSGANVLTF
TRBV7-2 CASRGGSGETQYF
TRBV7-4 CASSQTGRVGYEQYF
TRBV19 CASSIPLKGEKLFF
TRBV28 CASRTPGTAYEQYF
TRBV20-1 CSARPGQRRTDTQYF
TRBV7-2 CANSLVARAGDTIYF
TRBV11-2 CASSLAGGENYEQYF
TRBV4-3 CASSQSGTNNEQFF
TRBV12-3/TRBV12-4 CASSLSTTSEQFF
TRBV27 CASSHSSHEQYF